These T cell receptor beta chains were read from a single sample in a study of cytomegalovirus exposure and HLA in healthy donors. Only in-frame clones appear in the TCRdb table, and some are missing; sequencing was by immunoSEQ multiplex PCR. The sample includes 120,000 or so clones, roughly a tenth of them seen just once. The material sequenced was PBMCs. The receptors here all came from a woman under 30 in good health and CMV-seropositive. Each CDR3 is given with its conserved first and last residue. Each record gives: CDR3 protein, CDR3 DNA, J gene, D gene, clone size, V gene. D genes are given only for firm matches. Size is omitted from some rows. Given values are once, few, many or a class for expanded clones.

cdr3_aa: CASSGRTGEEKLFF
cdr3_nt: TGTGCCAGCAGCGGGAGGACAGGGGAGGAAAAACTGTTTTTT
j_call: TRBJ1-4
d_call: TRBD1
clone_size: few
v_call: TRBV28

cdr3_aa: CASSTDRGPQGDYTF
cdr3_nt: TGTGCCAGTAGTACCGACAGGGGCCCCCAAGGGGACTACACCTTC
j_call: TRBJ1-2
d_call: TRBD1
clone_size: few
v_call: TRBV19

cdr3_aa: CASSFGLAVDEQFF
cdr3_nt: TGTGCCAGCAGTTTTGGCTTGGCAGTGGATGAGCAGTTCTTC
j_call: TRBJ2-1
d_call: NA
clone_size: few
v_call: TRBV27

cdr3_aa: CASSGGGEQFF
cdr3_nt: TGTGCCAGCAGTGGGGGGGGTGAGCAGTTCTTC
j_call: TRBJ2-1
d_call: TRBD2
clone_size: few
v_call: TRBV25-1

cdr3_aa: CASSGPLIRGSETQYF
cdr3_nt: TGTGCCAGCAGTGGACCATTAATCAGGGGGTCAGAGACCCAGTACTTC
j_call: TRBJ2-5
d_call: TRBD1
clone_size: few
v_call: TRBV6-4

cdr3_aa: CAWDTGANVLTF
cdr3_nt: TGTGCCTGGGACACAGGGGCCAACGTCCTGACTTTC
j_call: TRBJ2-6
d_call: NA
clone_size: few
v_call: TRBV30

cdr3_aa: CASSFIRAGLGDTQYF
cdr3_nt: TGTGCCAGCAGCTTCATTCGAGCGGGGTTGGGAGATACGCAGTATTTT
j_call: TRBJ2-3
d_call: TRBD2
clone_size: NA
v_call: TRBV11-2

cdr3_aa: CASSQGDRGNTEAFF
cdr3_nt: TGCGCCAGCAGCCAAGGGGACAGGGGAAACACTGAAGCTTTCTTT
j_call: TRBJ1-1
d_call: TRBD1
clone_size: NA
v_call: TRBV4-1

cdr3_aa: CASSPTLNTEAFF
cdr3_nt: TGTGCCAGCAGCCCAACATTGAACACTGAAGCTTTCTTT
j_call: TRBJ1-1
d_call: NA
clone_size: NA
v_call: TRBV7-9

cdr3_aa: CASSFNGSPNNEQFF
cdr3_nt: TGCGCCAGCAGCTTCAACGGGTCCCCGAACAATGAGCAGTTCTTC
j_call: TRBJ2-1
d_call: NA
clone_size: NA
v_call: TRBV5-1

cdr3_aa: CASRHTREAFF
cdr3_nt: TGTGCCAGCAGACACACACGAGAAGCTTTCTTT
j_call: TRBJ1-1
d_call: NA
clone_size: NA
v_call: TRBV6-1

cdr3_aa: CASSTMDTEAFF
cdr3_nt: TGTGCCAGCAGCACAATGGACACTGAAGCTTTCTTT
j_call: TRBJ1-1
d_call: NA
clone_size: NA
v_call: TRBV9

cdr3_aa: CASSVGTDTQYF
cdr3_nt: TGTGCCAGCAGTGTAGGCACAGATACGCAGTATTTT
j_call: TRBJ2-3
d_call: NA
clone_size: few
v_call: TRBV2

cdr3_aa: CASSFDRNTIYF
cdr3_nt: TGCGCCAGCAGCTTCGACAGAAACACCATATATTTT
j_call: TRBJ1-3
d_call: NA
clone_size: few
v_call: TRBV5-1

cdr3_aa: CASSYSGQGLYGYTF
cdr3_nt: TGTGCCAGCAGTTACTCGGGACAGGGGTTGTATGGCTACACCTTC
j_call: TRBJ1-2
d_call: TRBD1
clone_size: NA
v_call: TRBV6-5

cdr3_aa: CASSLSGLKNEKLFF
cdr3_nt: TGTGCCAGCAGTTTATCTGGACTCAAGAACGAAAAACTGTTTTTT
j_call: TRBJ1-4
d_call: NA
clone_size: NA
v_call: TRBV27

cdr3_aa: CASRDTDRMYEKLFF
cdr3_nt: TGTGCCAGCAGGGATACGGACAGGATGTACGAAAAACTGTTTTTT
j_call: TRBJ1-4
d_call: TRBD1
clone_size: few
v_call: TRBV11-2

cdr3_aa: CASNWGVGRRGYEQYF
cdr3_nt: TGTGCCAGCAATTGGGGGGTCGGGAGAAGGGGCTACGAGCAGTACTTC
j_call: TRBJ2-7
d_call: NA
clone_size: few
v_call: TRBV28

cdr3_aa: CAWSVGRVMRRGGEQYF
cdr3_nt: TGTGCCTGGAGTGTGGGTAGGGTAATGAGGAGGGGAGGCGAGCAGTACTTC
j_call: TRBJ2-7
d_call: NA
clone_size: NA
v_call: TRBV30

cdr3_aa: CASSFTGVDTGELFF
cdr3_nt: TGCGCCAGCAGCTTCACAGGGGTGGACACCGGGGAGCTGTTTTTT
j_call: TRBJ2-2
d_call: TRBD1
clone_size: NA
v_call: TRBV5-1

cdr3_aa: CASSYGLGNEQFF
cdr3_nt: TGTGCCAGCAGTTACGGGCTTGGCAATGAGCAGTTCTTC
j_call: TRBJ2-1
d_call: NA
clone_size: few
v_call: TRBV6-5

cdr3_aa: CASSNSYSYTF
cdr3_nt: TGTGCCAGCAGCAACAGCTATTCCTACACCTTC
j_call: TRBJ1-2
d_call: NA
clone_size: NA
v_call: TRBV7-9

cdr3_aa: CASSSDRNSYEQYF
cdr3_nt: TGTGCCAGCAGCTCCGACAGGAACTCCTACGAGCAGTACTTC
j_call: TRBJ2-7
d_call: NA
clone_size: NA
v_call: TRBV7-2

cdr3_aa: CASSLGQYNEQFF
cdr3_nt: TGTGCTAGCAGCCTCGGACAGTACAATGAGCAGTTCTTC
j_call: TRBJ2-1
d_call: NA
clone_size: NA
v_call: TRBV7-7

cdr3_aa: CSARRGYEQFF
cdr3_nt: TGCAGTGCTAGACGCGGCTACGAGCAGTTCTTC
j_call: TRBJ2-1
d_call: NA
clone_size: few
v_call: TRBV20-1

cdr3_aa: CASSSGDNEQFF
cdr3_nt: TGTGCCAGCAGCAGCGGGGACAATGAGCAGTTCTTC
j_call: TRBJ2-1
d_call: TRBD2
clone_size: few
v_call: TRBV11-3

cdr3_aa: CASVWGPTNTGELFF
cdr3_nt: TGTGCCAGCGTCTGGGGGCCTACGAACACCGGGGAGCTGTTTTTT
j_call: TRBJ2-2
d_call: NA
clone_size: NA
v_call: TRBV2

cdr3_aa: CASSVGQANTGELFF
cdr3_nt: TGCGCCAGCAGCGTGGGACAGGCCAACACCGGGGAGCTGTTTTTT
j_call: TRBJ2-2
d_call: TRBD1
clone_size: NA
v_call: TRBV5-1

cdr3_aa: CASSPLDARAYEQYF
cdr3_nt: TGTGCCAGCTCACCTTTGGACGCCAGGGCCTACGAGCAGTACTTC
j_call: TRBJ2-7
d_call: NA
clone_size: NA
v_call: TRBV18

cdr3_aa: CASSESGLNGELFF
cdr3_nt: TGTGCCAGCAGTGAATCGGGTTTAAACGGGGAGCTGTTTTTT
j_call: TRBJ2-2
d_call: NA
clone_size: few
v_call: TRBV25-1

cdr3_aa: CASPREGGNTEAFF
cdr3_nt: TGTGCCAGCCCGAGGGAGGGAGGGAACACTGAAGCTTTCTTT
j_call: TRBJ1-1
d_call: NA
clone_size: few
v_call: TRBV6-1

cdr3_aa: CASGRLGDNEQFF
cdr3_nt: TGCGCCAGCGGGAGGTTAGGCGACAATGAGCAGTTCTTC
j_call: TRBJ2-1
d_call: NA
clone_size: few
v_call: TRBV5-1

cdr3_aa: CASSRDRGLAAFF
cdr3_nt: TGTGCCAGTAGTAGGGACAGGGGATTAGCTGCTTTCTTT
j_call: TRBJ1-1
d_call: TRBD1
clone_size: NA
v_call: TRBV19

cdr3_aa: CSVAEGLAGEQYF
cdr3_nt: TGCAGCGTTGCTGAGGGACTAGCGGGGGAGCAGTACTTC
j_call: TRBJ2-7
d_call: TRBD2
clone_size: few
v_call: TRBV29-1

cdr3_aa: CATNGVDSNQPQHF
cdr3_nt: TGTGCCACCAACGGGGTGGACAGCAATCAGCCCCAGCATTTT
j_call: TRBJ1-5
d_call: NA
clone_size: few
v_call: TRBV15

cdr3_aa: CASTNIVGAVNQPQHF
cdr3_nt: TGTGCCAGCACCAATATTGTAGGGGCCGTAAATCAGCCCCAGCATTTT
j_call: TRBJ1-5
d_call: NA
clone_size: few
v_call: TRBV28

cdr3_aa: CASSLDPAGAGYEQYF
cdr3_nt: TGTGCCAGCAGCTTAGATCCGGCGGGAGCGGGCTACGAGCAGTACTTC
j_call: TRBJ2-7
d_call: TRBD2
clone_size: few
v_call: TRBV7-2

cdr3_aa: CASSASGSTDTQYF
cdr3_nt: TGTGCCAGCAGTGCTAGCGGGAGCACAGATACGCAGTATTTT
j_call: TRBJ2-3
d_call: TRBD2
clone_size: NA
v_call: TRBV6-4

cdr3_aa: CASSRGLAGEQETQYF
cdr3_nt: TGCGCCAGCAGCCGGGGTCTAGCGGGAGAGCAAGAGACCCAGTACTTC
j_call: TRBJ2-5
d_call: TRBD2
clone_size: few
v_call: TRBV5-1

cdr3_aa: CASSLGQNYEQYF
cdr3_nt: TGTGCCAGCAGCTTGGGGCAGAACTACGAGCAGTACTTC
j_call: TRBJ2-7
d_call: NA
clone_size: few
v_call: TRBV5-6